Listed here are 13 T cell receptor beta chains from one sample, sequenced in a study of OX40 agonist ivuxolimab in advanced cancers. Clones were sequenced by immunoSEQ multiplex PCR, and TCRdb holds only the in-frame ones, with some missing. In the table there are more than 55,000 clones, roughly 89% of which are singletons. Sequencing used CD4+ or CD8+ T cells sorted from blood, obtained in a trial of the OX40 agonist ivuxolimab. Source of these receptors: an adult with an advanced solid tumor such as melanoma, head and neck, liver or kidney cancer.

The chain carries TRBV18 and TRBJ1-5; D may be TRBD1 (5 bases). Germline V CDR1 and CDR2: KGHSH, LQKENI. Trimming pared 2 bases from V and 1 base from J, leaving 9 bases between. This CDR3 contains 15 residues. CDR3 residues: CASSPNGGSNQPQHF. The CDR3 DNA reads TGTGCCAGCTCACCAAATGGGGGAAGCAATCAGCCCCAGCATTTT.

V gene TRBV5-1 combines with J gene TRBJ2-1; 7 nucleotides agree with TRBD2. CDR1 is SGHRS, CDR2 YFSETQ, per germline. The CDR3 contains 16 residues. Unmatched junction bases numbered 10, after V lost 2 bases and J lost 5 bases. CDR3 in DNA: TGCGCCAGCAGCTTTTGGTCCAGCGGGGCCGACAATGAGCAGTTCTTC. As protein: CASSFWSSGADNEQFF.

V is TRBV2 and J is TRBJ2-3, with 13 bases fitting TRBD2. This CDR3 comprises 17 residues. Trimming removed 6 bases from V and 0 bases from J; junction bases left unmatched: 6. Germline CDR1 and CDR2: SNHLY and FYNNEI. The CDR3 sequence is CASRGGLAGSSTDTQYF. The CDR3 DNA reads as TGTGCCAGCAGGGGGGGACTAGCGGGATCTAGCACAGATACGCAGTATTTT. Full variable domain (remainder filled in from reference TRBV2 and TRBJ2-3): EPEVTQTPSHQVTQMGQEVILRCVPISNHLYFYWYRQILGQKVEFLVSFYNNEISEKSEIFDDQFSVERPDGSNFTLKIRSTKLEDSAMYFCASRGGLAGSSTDTQYFGPGTRLTVL.

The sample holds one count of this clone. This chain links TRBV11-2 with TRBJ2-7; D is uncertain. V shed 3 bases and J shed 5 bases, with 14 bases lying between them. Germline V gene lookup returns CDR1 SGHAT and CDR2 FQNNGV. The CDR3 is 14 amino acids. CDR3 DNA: TGTGCCAGCAGCTTCCGCTTTTCTAAGGACGAGCAGTACTTC. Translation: CASSFRFSKDEQYF.

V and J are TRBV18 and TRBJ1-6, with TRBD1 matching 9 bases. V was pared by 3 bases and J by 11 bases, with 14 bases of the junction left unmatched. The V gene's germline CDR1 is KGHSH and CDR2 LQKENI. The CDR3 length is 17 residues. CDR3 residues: CASSPRNRGPGETPLHF. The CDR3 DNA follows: TGTGCCAGCTCACCTCGAAACAGGGGGCCCGGCGAGACACCCCTCCACTTT.

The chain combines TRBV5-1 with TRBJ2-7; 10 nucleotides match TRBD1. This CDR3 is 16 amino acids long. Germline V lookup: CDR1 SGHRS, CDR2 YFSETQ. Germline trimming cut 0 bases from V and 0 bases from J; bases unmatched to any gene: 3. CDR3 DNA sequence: TGCGCCAGCAGCTTGGCTTGGACAGGGGGCTCCTACGAGCAGTACTTC. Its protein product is CASSLAWTGGSYEQYF.

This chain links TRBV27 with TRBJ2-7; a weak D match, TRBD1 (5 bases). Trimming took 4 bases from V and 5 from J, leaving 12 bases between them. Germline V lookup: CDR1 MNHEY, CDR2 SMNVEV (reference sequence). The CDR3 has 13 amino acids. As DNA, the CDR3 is TGTGCCAGCAGTTGGACATTCGGTAACGAGCAGTACTTC. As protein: CASSWTFGNEQYF.

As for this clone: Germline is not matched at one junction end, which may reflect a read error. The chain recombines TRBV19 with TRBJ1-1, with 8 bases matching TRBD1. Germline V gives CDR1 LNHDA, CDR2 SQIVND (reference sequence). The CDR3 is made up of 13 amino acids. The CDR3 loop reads CACRWTGLAEAFF. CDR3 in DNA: TGTGCCTGTAGGTGGACAGGGTTGGCTGAAGCTTTCTTT.

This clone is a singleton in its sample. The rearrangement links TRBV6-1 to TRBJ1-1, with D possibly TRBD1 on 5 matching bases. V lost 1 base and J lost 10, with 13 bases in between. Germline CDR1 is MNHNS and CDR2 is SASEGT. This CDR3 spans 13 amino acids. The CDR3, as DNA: TGTGCCAGCAGTGAAGGGTTCGGGAGGGGAGCTTTCTTT. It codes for CASSEGFGRGAFF.

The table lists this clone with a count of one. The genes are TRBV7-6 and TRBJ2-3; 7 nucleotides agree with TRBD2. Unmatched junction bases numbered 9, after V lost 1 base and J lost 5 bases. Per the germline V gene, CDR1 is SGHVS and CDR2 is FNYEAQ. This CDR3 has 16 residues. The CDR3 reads CASSLGTRVLRDTQYF. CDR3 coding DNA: TGTGCCAGCAGCTTAGGGACTAGGGTGCTTAGAGATACGCAGTATTTT. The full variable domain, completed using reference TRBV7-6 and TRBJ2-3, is GAGVSQSPRYKVTKRGQDVALRCDPISGHVSLYWYRQALGQGPEFLTYFNYEAQQDKSGLPNDRFSAERPEGSISTLTIQRTEQRDSAMYRCASSLGTRVLRDTQYFGPGTRLTVL.

CDR3 coding DNA: TGTGCCTCCGGCGGGCTGACCTCTGGAAACACCATATATTTT. The encoded protein is CASGGLTSGNTIYF. The chain uses TRBV30 and TRBJ1-3, with D unresolved. This CDR3 contains 14 residues. The V end was cut by 7 bases, the J end by 0 bases, with 13 bases between. CDR1 is GTSNPN and CDR2 is SVGIG in the germline V gene (reference sequence).

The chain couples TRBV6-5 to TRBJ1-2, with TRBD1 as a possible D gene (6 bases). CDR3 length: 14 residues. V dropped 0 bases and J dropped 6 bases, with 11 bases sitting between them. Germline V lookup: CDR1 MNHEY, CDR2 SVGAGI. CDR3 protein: CASSYSWTANGYTF. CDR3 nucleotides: TGTGCCAGCAGTTACTCGTGGACAGCCAATGGCTACACCTTC.

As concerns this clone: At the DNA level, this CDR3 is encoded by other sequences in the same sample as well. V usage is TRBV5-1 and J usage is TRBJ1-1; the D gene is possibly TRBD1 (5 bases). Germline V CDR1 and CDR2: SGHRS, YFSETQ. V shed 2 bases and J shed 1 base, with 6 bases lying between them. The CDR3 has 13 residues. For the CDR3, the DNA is TGCGCCAGCAGCTTTGGACAGAACACTGAAGCTTTCTTT. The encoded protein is CASSFGQNTEAFF.